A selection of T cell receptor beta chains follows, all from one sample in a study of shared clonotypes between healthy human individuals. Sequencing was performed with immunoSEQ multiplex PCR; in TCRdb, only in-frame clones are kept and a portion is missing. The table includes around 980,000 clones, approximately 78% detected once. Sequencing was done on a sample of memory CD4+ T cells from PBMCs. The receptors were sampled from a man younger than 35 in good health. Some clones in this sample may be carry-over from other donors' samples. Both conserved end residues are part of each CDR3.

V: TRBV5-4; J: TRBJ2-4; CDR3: CASSLGASAKNIQYF
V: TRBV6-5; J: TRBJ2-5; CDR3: CASSYGQGGYQETQYF
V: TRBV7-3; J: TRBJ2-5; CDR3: CASSLDGTETQYF
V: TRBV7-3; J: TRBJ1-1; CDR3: CASSSQGVADTEAFF
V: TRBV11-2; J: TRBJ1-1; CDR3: CASSAPPGTGLTEAFF
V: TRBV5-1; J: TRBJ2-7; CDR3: CASSSDYEQYF
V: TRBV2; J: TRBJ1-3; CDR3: CASSEYGRVSPIYF
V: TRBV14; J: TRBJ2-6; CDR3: CASSRLQVSGANVLTF
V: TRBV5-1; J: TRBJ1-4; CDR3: CASSSTLTGGHEKLFF
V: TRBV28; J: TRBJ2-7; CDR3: CASRAPGSGYSYEQYF
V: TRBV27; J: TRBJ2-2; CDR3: CATGTSGRADTGELFF
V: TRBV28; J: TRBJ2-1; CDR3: CASSKTSGSYNEQFF
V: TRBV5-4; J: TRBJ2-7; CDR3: CASSPGQGDDYEQYF
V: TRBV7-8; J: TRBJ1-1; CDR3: CASSLARFRGPEAFF
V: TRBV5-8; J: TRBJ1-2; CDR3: CASIDIHRGFNYGYTF
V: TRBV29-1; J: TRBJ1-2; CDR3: CSVSGGISYGYTF
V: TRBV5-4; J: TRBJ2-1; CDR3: CASNLDSSAEQFF
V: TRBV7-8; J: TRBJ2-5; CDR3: CASSPTIGETQYF
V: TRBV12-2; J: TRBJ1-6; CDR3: CASRLSRDRDNSPLHF
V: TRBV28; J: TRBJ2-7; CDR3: CASTHDRVSYEQYF
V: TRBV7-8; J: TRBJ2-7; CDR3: CASSPRGTSYEQYF
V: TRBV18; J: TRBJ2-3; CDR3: CASSRFQAESSTDTQYF
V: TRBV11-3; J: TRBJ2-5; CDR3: CASSGAGETQYF
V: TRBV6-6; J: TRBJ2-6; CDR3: CASSYSDLSGANVLTF
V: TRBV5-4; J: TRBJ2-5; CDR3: CASSTRDGETQYF
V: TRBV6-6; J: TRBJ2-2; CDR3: CASSVTGTGELFF
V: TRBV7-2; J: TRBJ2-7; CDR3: CASSLAPGQSYEQYF
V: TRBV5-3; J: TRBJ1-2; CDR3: CARSWIKQGAQANYGYTF
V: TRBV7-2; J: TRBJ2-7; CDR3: CASSLGPSGSYEQYF